The clone carrying this TCR beta chain was observed a single time. In the original processing: By means of reference gene primer amplification, nucleated cell counts were estimated. Using immunoSEQ multiplex PCR, the repertoire was profiled, and TCRdb retains in-frame clones only, with some absent. V and J calls and clone size come straight from that table; D and trimming were deduced from the DNA. The table has tens of thousands of clones, about four fifths seen once. V trimming: 2 bases; J trimming: 8 bases; junction bases outside the gene matches: 3. The CDR3 runs to 14 residues. Germline V gene data show CDR1 as MNHEY and CDR2 as SVGAGI. The data were taken from a study of blood T cell repertoires in COVID-19.

This chain connects TRBV6-5 to TRBJ1-6; 7 bases line up with TRBD1. This TCR derives from a woman older than 75 with acute or convalescent COVID-19. Sequencing was carried out using peripheral blood. The CDR3 DNA reads TGTGCCAGCAGTTACCGGGACAGCTATTCACCCCTCCACTTT. It specifies CASSYRDSYSPLHF.